This T cell receptor (beta chain) was identified during a study of glioma-infiltrating T cells after dendritic cell vaccination. Profiling relied on immunoSEQ multiplex PCR, and the TCRdb table lists in-frame clones only, not all of them. The sample contains approximately 82,000 clones, 85% to 90% of which appear only once. Comments on this clone: Antigen unknown.

Study results and limitations: Few patients contributed both blood and tumor specimens.

The sequence was collected from a human donor with glioblastoma. The starting material was blood, obtained before dendritic cell vaccination.

The CDR3 nucleotides read TGCAGTGCTAAACAGGGGAACGAGCAGTACTTC. This codes for CSAKQGNEQYF. The chain combines TRBV20-1 with TRBJ2-7, with 7 bases matching TRBD1. Germline V gene lookup returns CDR1 DFQATT and CDR2 SNEGSKA (reference sequence). J gave up 5 bases and V 4 bases, and 2 bases lay outside the gene matches. The CDR3 consists of 11 residues.